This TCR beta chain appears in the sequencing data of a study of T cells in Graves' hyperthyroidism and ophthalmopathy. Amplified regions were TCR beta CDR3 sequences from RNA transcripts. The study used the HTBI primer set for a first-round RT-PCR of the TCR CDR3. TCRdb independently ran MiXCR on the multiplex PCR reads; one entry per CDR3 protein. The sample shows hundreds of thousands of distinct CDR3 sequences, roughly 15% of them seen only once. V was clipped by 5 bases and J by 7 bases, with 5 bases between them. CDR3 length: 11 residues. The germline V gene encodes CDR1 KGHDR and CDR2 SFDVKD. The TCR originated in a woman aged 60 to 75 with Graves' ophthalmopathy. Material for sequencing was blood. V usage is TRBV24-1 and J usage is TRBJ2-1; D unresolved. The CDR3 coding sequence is TGTGCCACCAGTGTTGAAAATGAGCAGTTCTTC. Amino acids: CATSVENEQFF.